These 10 T cell receptor beta chains were all obtained from the same sample, sequenced in a study of blood T cell repertoires in COVID-19. The method was immunoSEQ multiplex PCR; TCRdb's version includes in-frame clones alone and lacks a portion of them. The sample holds roughly 250,000 clones, approximately 86% seen once. Material for sequencing was PBMCs or T cells enriched from blood (not recorded which). Receptor source: a woman aged 50 to 65 who had recovered from COVID-19.

The J gene is TRBJ1-1, the V gene TRBV5-6, with D tentatively TRBD1 (5 bases). CDR1 and CDR2 (germline): SGHDT, YYEEEE. There are 14 residues in the CDR3. Between the trimmed V and J ends, which lost 6 bases and 4 bases, there was a span of 16 bases. The chain's CDR3 is CASTEGRGITEAFF. DNA for the CDR3: TGTGCCAGCACCGAGGGCCGGGGGATCACTGAAGCTTTCTTT.

This clone appeared a single time. The chain uses TRBV28 and TRBJ2-7, with D possibly being TRBD2 (6 bases). CDR3 size: 13 residues. Trimming removed 6 bases from V and 3 bases from J, with 12 bases in between. Germline V gives CDR1 MDHEN, CDR2 SYDVKM. This chain's CDR3 is CASSPTRNYEQYF. The CDR3 region has the DNA TGTGCCAGCAGCCCGACTAGAAACTACGAGCAGTACTTC. The full variable domain, with the rest looked up from reference TRBV28 and TRBJ2-7, is DVKVTQSSRYLVKRTGEKVFLECVQDMDHENMFWYRQDPGLGLRLIYFSYDVKMKEKGDIPEGYSVSREKKERFSLILESASTNQTSMYLCASSPTRNYEQYFGPGTRLTVT.

V and J are TRBV2 and TRBJ1-4; tentative D call: TRBD1 (5 bases). V was shortened by 8 bases and J by 7 bases, with 23 bases between the two germline ends. CDR1 and CDR2 from the germline V gene are SNHLY and FYNNEI. The CDR3 sequence is 16 residues long. In nucleotides, the CDR3 is TGTGCCAGCCCTGGGGTTGTGGGGACTAGACCTGAAAAACTGTTTTTT. Amino acid sequence: CASPGVVGTRPEKLFF.

This chain connects TRBV6-5 to TRBJ2-1, with 12 bases that match TRBD2. Germline assignment: CDR1 MNHEY and CDR2 SVGAGI. V gave up 8 bases and J gave up 6 bases; unmatched junction bases: 5. This CDR3 contains 14 residues. CDR3 coding DNA: TGTGCCAGCCAACGACTAGCGGGAGCCAATGAGCAGTTCTTC. It encodes CASQRLAGANEQFF.

The V and J genes are TRBV3-1 (or the pseudogene TRBV3-2) and TRBJ2-1; TRBD2 agrees at 9 bases. V lost 0 bases, J lost 4 bases, and 7 bases stayed unmatched. Germline CDR1 reads LGHDT; CDR2 reads YNNKEL (reference sequence). This CDR3 is built from 17 residues. Written as DNA, the CDR3 is TGTGCCAGCAGCCAAGACCCCGGGACTAGCAGTTACAATGAGCAGTTCTTC. Translation gives CASSQDPGTSSYNEQFF.

V and J are TRBV27 and TRBJ1-2; 11 bases are shared with TRBD1. The V and J ends lost 6 bases and 8 bases, in that order; junction bases with no gene match: 8. Germline V gives CDR1 MNHEY, CDR2 SMNVEV (reference sequence). This CDR3 is built from 14 residues. The CDR3 reads CASRPSGQGEGYTF. The CDR3 DNA sequence: TGTGCCAGCAGACCCTCGGGACAGGGGGAAGGCTACACCTTC.

The chain is built from TRBV19 and TRBJ2-5; 13 bases map to TRBD2. Looked up from germline, CDR1 is LNHDA and CDR2 is SQIVND (reference sequence). V lost 8 bases, J lost 2 bases, and 11 bases stayed unmatched. The CDR3 sequence is 17 residues long. The chain's CDR3 is CASRGLAGRPGQETQYF. Written as DNA, the CDR3 is TGTGCCAGTCGGGGACTAGCGGGACGGCCGGGTCAAGAGACCCAGTACTTC.

V usage is TRBV5-4 and J usage is TRBJ2-1, with a weak D call TRBD2 (5 bases). Trimming shortened V by 4 bases and J by 8 bases, and 19 bases separated the two germline ends. CDR1 is SGHNT and CDR2 is YYREEE in the germline V gene (reference sequence). The CDR3 length is 15 residues. CDR3 region: CASSSPMDLDDEQFF. In DNA, the CDR3 is TGTGCCAGCAGCAGCCCGATGGACTTAGACGATGAGCAGTTCTTC.

The V gene is TRBV9, the J gene TRBJ2-5; maybe TRBD2 (6 bases). Germline-derived CDR1 and CDR2 are SGDLS and YYNGEE. With 10 bases removed from V and 5 bases from J, the gap between germline ends came to 27 bases. The CDR3 has 16 residues. This CDR3 is CAHRTRLVPSLETQYF. CDR3 in DNA: TGTGCCCACAGGACGAGACTAGTGCCTTCGTTGGAGACCCAGTACTTC.

CDR3 DNA sequence: TGCAGTGCTAGCGGGAGAGAGCAGTTCTTC. Translated, it gives CSASGREQFF. The chain joins TRBV20-1 to TRBJ2-1; tentatively, D is TRBD2 (6 bases). In germline, CDR1 is DFQATT, CDR2 SNEGSKA (reference sequence). Trimming took 3 bases from V and 10 from J, leaving 7 bases between them. This CDR3 comprises 10 residues.